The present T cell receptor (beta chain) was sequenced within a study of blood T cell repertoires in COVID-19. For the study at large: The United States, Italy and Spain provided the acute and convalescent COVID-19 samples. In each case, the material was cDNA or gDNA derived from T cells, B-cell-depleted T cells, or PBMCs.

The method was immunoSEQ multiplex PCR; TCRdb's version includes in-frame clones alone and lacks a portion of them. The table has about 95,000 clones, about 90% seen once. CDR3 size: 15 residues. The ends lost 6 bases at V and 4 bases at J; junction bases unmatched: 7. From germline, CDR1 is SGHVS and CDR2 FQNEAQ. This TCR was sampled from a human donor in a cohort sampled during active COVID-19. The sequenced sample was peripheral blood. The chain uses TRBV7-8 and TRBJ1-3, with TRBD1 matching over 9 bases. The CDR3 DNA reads TGTGCCAGCAGGCAAGCGGGGACAGGGGGAAACACCATATATTTT. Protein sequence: CASRQAGTGGNTIYF.